This TCR beta chain comes out of a study of blood T cell repertoires in COVID-19. Study-wide background: Samples came from the United States, Italy and Spain, spanning acute and convalescent COVID-19. T cells, B-cell-depleted T cells, or PBMCs provided the cDNA or gDNA that served as material.

Per germline, CDR1 SGHVS and CDR2 FNYEAQ. The CDR3 runs to 15 residues. V lost 1 base and J lost 6, with 13 bases in between. This clone was detected once. How the authors handled the data: Using reference gene primer amplification, nucleated cell counts were estimated. The method was immunoSEQ multiplex PCR; TCRdb's version includes in-frame clones alone and lacks a portion of them. That table is the source of V, J and clone size, and D and trimming were worked out from the DNA. The data contain about 110,000 clones, over 70% of them singletons. This chain links TRBV7-6 with TRBJ2-1, with D possibly matching TRBD2 (6 bases). This TCR was sampled from an older woman with acute or convalescent COVID-19. Sequencing used peripheral blood. CDR3 sequence: CASSLDGSLSNEQFF. CDR3 nucleotides: TGTGCCAGCAGCTTAGACGGGAGCCTTTCCAATGAGCAGTTCTTC.